Listed below are T cell receptor beta chains from one sample, sequenced in a study of radiotherapy plus CTLA-4 blockade in lung cancer. Sequencing was performed with immunoSEQ multiplex PCR; in TCRdb, only in-frame clones are kept and a portion is missing. The table has 80,000 to 100,000 clones, 88% seen once; the top ten hold roughly 4.6%. The sample here was peripheral blood, taken from a patient treated with radiotherapy plus ipilimumab. The source of these receptors is a human donor with non-small cell lung cancer that progressed on radiotherapy plus ipilimumab. CDR3s include the opening cysteine and the closing phenylalanine or tryptophan.

TRBV30	TRBJ1-4	CAATRGGYEKLFF
TRBV12-5	TRBJ2-7	CASGLSFGDRSYEQYF
TRBV29-1	TRBJ2-7	CSVANYEQYF
TRBV5-1	TRBJ1-4	CASTPGGHSNEKLFF
TRBV6-6	TRBJ2-5	CASKNALMGETQYF
TRBV7-9	TRBJ2-1	CASRGLAGSYNEQFF
TRBV11-2	TRBJ1-2	CASSLDAGTNYGYTF
TRBV6-1	TRBJ1-2	CASRVGTGSGYTF
TRBV5-1	TRBJ1-1	CASSLAPERGEAFF
TRBV2	TRBJ1-2	CASSDILDRGLVYGYTF
TRBV6-1	TRBJ1-2	CASTKKGRGVVGYTF
TRBV6-1	TRBJ1-2	CASSEIIPGYGYTF
TRBV11-3	TRBJ1-1	CATHDRLNTEAFF
TRBV2	TRBJ1-2	CASSEYTEAYYGYTF
TRBV5-1	TRBJ2-5	CASSLAGGSGETQYF
TRBV10-3	TRBJ2-1	CAISVASGTSYNEQFF
TRBV4-1	TRBJ1-3	CASSQGTVYDTIYF
TRBV10-3	TRBJ1-1	CAISESGTNTEAFF
TRBV7-8	TRBJ2-1	CASSSKRVPSYNEQFF
TRBV11-3	TRBJ2-1	CASSLGLSGSQHEQFF
TRBV10-3	TRBJ2-7	CAISELKKPYEQYF
TRBV27	TRBJ1-2	CASSATGHGYTF
TRBV12-5	TRBJ1-3	CASGLSSSGNTIYF
TRBV18	TRBJ1-5	CASSPGGNQPQHF
TRBV5-1	TRBJ1-5	CASSPGGGTNQPQHF
TRBV5-1	TRBJ1-4	CASSLFSNQNEKLFF
TRBV6-1	TRBJ2-7	CASSDSSGYEQYF
TRBV7-3	TRBJ2-6	CASSLGGTGANVLTF
TRBV7-9	TRBJ2-7	CASSLVGVSEQYF
TRBV9	TRBJ2-1	CASSPRSSNANEQFF
TRBV4-1	TRBJ2-3	CASSQIPNGIDTQYF
TRBV5-1	TRBJ1-2	CASSSAGTGVYGYTF
TRBV2	TRBJ1-1	CASSEGTAATEAFF
TRBV10-3	TRBJ2-3	CAISGGTSTDTQYF
TRBV19	TRBJ1-2	CASSMWGQGEGYGYTF
TRBV5-1	TRBJ2-5	CASSLGTSGGGGQETQYF
TRBV2	TRBJ2-5	CASSEGRLAGGPGETQYF
TRBV28	TRBJ1-2	CATGTGGKGYTF
TRBV5-1	TRBJ2-1	CASSLFGGEQFF
TRBV6-1	TRBJ2-1	CASRPVRFGEGEQFF
TRBV7-9	TRBJ1-2	CASSARPSDGTAVRAGYTF
TRBV19	TRBJ2-3	CASSNGLFTDTQYF
TRBV6-5	TRBJ1-2	CASSSRRGTNYGYTF
TRBV19	TRBJ1-4	CASSRGTGAFRSNEKLFF
TRBV5-5	TRBJ2-7	CAILGQGPYEQYF
TRBV2	TRBJ2-2	CASSESLSVLTGELFF
TRBV11-2	TRBJ2-5	CASSSGRQETQYF
TRBV9	TRBJ1-5	CASSRQGWGNQPQHF
TRBV11-3	NA	CASSPRSRLVYEQYF
TRBV9	TRBJ2-3	CASSVAGSGSTDTQYF
TRBV18	TRBJ2-5	CASSQSLGLAGATQYF
TRBV6-5	TRBJ2-6	CASSSSGGTGANVLTF